These T cell receptor beta chains were read from a single sample in a study of regulatory T cells in long-lasting Graves disease. TCRdb re-called the multiplex PCR reads with MiXCR, one entry per CDR3 protein. The sample lists hundreds of thousands of distinct CDR3 sequences, approximately 15% seen once, with 30% in the top ten. This same sample was also part of a study on T cells in Graves' hyperthyroidism and ophthalmopathy.

Sequences were derived from peripheral blood mononuclear cells (PBMCs), sampled at new diagnosis, from a patient treated with antithyroid drugs. The receptors stem from a man aged 40-49 years with Graves disease. Each CDR3 is given with its conserved first and last residue. The order of the fields is clone size, J gene, D gene, V gene, CDR3 DNA, CDR3 protein. A D gene is named only where the DNA matches it firmly. Size tells how often a clone was seen (once, few, many) or the class of an expanded clone, and some rows leave it out.

size: many
J: TRBJ1-2
D: TRBD1
V: TRBV2
DNA: TGTGCCAGCAGACGACAGGGGGCCTACTATGGCTACACCTTC
CDR3: CASRRQGAYYGYTF

size: many
J: TRBJ2-2
D: NA
V: TRBV6-2/TRBV6-3
DNA: TGTGCCAGCAGTACCCCCGGGATAAGGGCCGGGGAGCTGTTTTTT
CDR3: CASSTPGIRAGELFF

size: many
J: TRBJ2-4
D: NA
V: TRBV4-2
DNA: TGTGCCAGCAGCCAGGTTTGGGAAATTCTAGCCAAAAACATTCAGTACTTC
CDR3: CASSQVWEILAKNIQYF

size: few
J: TRBJ2-5
D: NA
V: TRBV29-1
DNA: TGCAGCGTCGAAAAGGGGTTCGGGCAAGAGACCCAGTACTTC
CDR3: CSVEKGFGQETQYF

size: many
J: TRBJ2-1
D: NA
V: TRBV5-1
DNA: TGCGCCAGCAGCTTGGGGGGGGTTGACAATGAGCAGTTCTTC
CDR3: CASSLGGVDNEQFF

size: many
J: TRBJ2-5
D: NA
V: TRBV6-5
DNA: TGTGCCAGCAGTTACTTAGGAGAAGAGACCCAGTACTTC
CDR3: CASSYLGEETQYF

size: NA
J: TRBJ1-2
D: NA
V: TRBV19
DNA: TGTGCCAGTAGCCGCCTACAGGGAGGACCTGGCTACACCTTC
CDR3: CASSRLQGGPGYTF

size: many
J: TRBJ1-5
D: NA
V: TRBV2
DNA: TGTGCCAGCAGTGACGAGGGGGGTGGGCAGCCCCAGCATTTT
CDR3: CASSDEGGGQPQHF

size: many
J: TRBJ1-1
D: NA
V: TRBV2
DNA: TGTGCCAGCAGTGATCAGGAGGTCATGAACACTGAAGCTTTCTTT
CDR3: CASSDQEVMNTEAFF

size: many
J: TRBJ2-1
D: TRBD1
V: TRBV3-1
DNA: TGTGCCAGCAGCCCGGACAGGGTCTCCTACAATGAGCAGTTCTTC
CDR3: CASSPDRVSYNEQFF

size: many
J: TRBJ2-1
D: NA
V: TRBV20-1
DNA: TGCAGTGCTAGAGTACCGGGGTTCTCCTACAATGAGCAGTTCTTC
CDR3: CSARVPGFSYNEQFF

size: few
J: TRBJ2-3
D: TRBD2
V: TRBV5-1
DNA: TGCGCCAGCAGCTTGTCCCTAGCGGGGGGCATTAGCACAGATACGCAGTATTTT
CDR3: CASSLSLAGGISTDTQYF

size: many
J: TRBJ1-1
D: TRBD1
V: TRBV6-2/TRBV6-3
DNA: TGTGCCAACAGACTCCGGACAGGGGTCGACACTGAAGCTTTCTTT
CDR3: CANRLRTGVDTEAFF

size: many
J: TRBJ1-6
D: TRBD1
V: TRBV12-3/TRBV12-4
DNA: TGTGCCAGCAATATGGGACAGAAAAATTCACCCCTCCACTTT
CDR3: CASNMGQKNSPLHF

size: few
J: TRBJ2-4
D: TRBD1
V: TRBV7-9
DNA: TGTGCCAGCAGACCGGACAGGGTCGAGGAAAACATTCAGTACTTC
CDR3: CASRPDRVEENIQYF

size: few
J: TRBJ2-5
D: TRBD1
V: TRBV5-1
DNA: TGCGCCAGCAGCCAAGATCCGATGAGGGGACAGGGAGAATTC
CDR3: CASSQDPMRGQGEF

size: many
J: TRBJ2-3
D: NA
V: TRBV6-1
DNA: TGTGCCAGCAGTGCACGGATGGTAGGGGGGCCGTTTCTAGATACGCAGTATTTT
CDR3: CASSARMVGGPFLDTQYF

size: many
J: TRBJ2-7
D: NA
V: TRBV28
DNA: TGTGCCAGCAGGGACACGTACTCACCAATGACGTACTTC
CDR3: CASRDTYSPMTYF

size: NA
J: TRBJ1-5
D: NA
V: TRBV6-1
DNA: TGTGCCAGCACCCCCCGGAGCAATCAGCCCCAGCATTTT
CDR3: CASTPRSNQPQHF

size: many
J: TRBJ2-5
D: TRBD2
V: TRBV12-3/TRBV12-4
DNA: TGTGCCAGCAGTCCTCGGACTAGCGGCAAGAAAGAGACCCAGTACTTC
CDR3: CASSPRTSGKKETQYF

size: many
J: TRBJ2-1
D: NA
V: TRBV18
DNA: TGTGCCAGCTCACCACGTACCCGGACTTACAATGAGCAGTTCTTC
CDR3: CASSPRTRTYNEQFF

size: NA
J: TRBJ1-1
D: NA
V: TRBV9
DNA: TGTGCCAGCAGCGTAGACGTAGCGGGGCACACTGAAGCTTTCTTT
CDR3: CASSVDVAGHTEAFF

size: NA
J: TRBJ1-1
D: TRBD1
V: TRBV20-1
DNA: TGCAGACCCCAGGGGGGGTCCACTGAAGCTTTCTTT
CDR3: CRPQGGSTEAFF

size: few
J: TRBJ1-2
D: TRBD1
V: TRBV7-9
DNA: TGTGCCAGCAGCCCCACAGGGGGCCGTGGCTACACCTTC
CDR3: CASSPTGGRGYTF

size: NA
J: TRBJ1-4
D: TRBD1
V: TRBV27
DNA: TGTGCCAGCAGTTTATGGACAGGGGCAACTAATGAAAAACTGTTTTTT
CDR3: CASSLWTGATNEKLFF

size: many
J: TRBJ2-1
D: TRBD2
V: TRBV6-9
DNA: TGTGCCAGCAGTTACGATAGGGGGTCATTACTAGCGGTATCCTACAATGAGCAGTTCTTC
CDR3: CASSYDRGSLLAVSYNEQFF

size: many
J: TRBJ2-7
D: TRBD1
V: TRBV19
DNA: TGTGCCAGTAGTATCCCACAGGGGGCACCCGACGAGCAGTACTTC
CDR3: CASSIPQGAPDEQYF

size: many
J: TRBJ2-3
D: TRBD1
V: TRBV24-1
DNA: TGTGCCACCAGTGATGGGACAGGGCCTTGCCTTTTT
CDR3: CATSDGTGPCLF

size: many
J: TRBJ2-3
D: NA
V: TRBV20-1
DNA: TGCAGTGCTAGACCGGGGCCAGATACGCAGTATTTT
CDR3: CSARPGPDTQYF

size: many
J: TRBJ2-7
D: TRBD1
V: TRBV18
DNA: TGTGCCAGCTCAGCTGGGACAGGTTGGGAATACGAGCAGTACTTC
CDR3: CASSAGTGWEYEQYF

size: many
J: TRBJ2-1
D: TRBD1
V: TRBV28
DNA: TGTGCCAGCAGTTTTATTTTAGGGACAGTGGGTCGAAATGAGCAGTTCTTC
CDR3: CASSFILGTVGRNEQFF

size: NA
J: TRBJ2-2
D: TRBD2
V: TRBV5-4
DNA: TGTGCCAGCAGCTTGGCCGGGACTACGGGGTCCGGGGAGCTGTTTTTT
CDR3: CASSLAGTTGSGELFF

size: many
J: TRBJ1-1
D: TRBD1
V: TRBV5-1
DNA: TGCGCCAGCAAACCGACAGGGGGGTTTACTGAAGCTTTCTTT
CDR3: CASKPTGGFTEAFF

size: many
J: TRBJ2-4
D: NA
V: TRBV27
DNA: TGTGCCAGCAGTTTAATAGGGATGAAAAACATTCAGTACTTC
CDR3: CASSLIGMKNIQYF

size: few
J: TRBJ1-5
D: TRBD1
V: TRBV28
DNA: TGTGCCAGCAGTTTCAACCCCGGGGACAGGGACGCCCATCAGCCCCAGCATTTT
CDR3: CASSFNPGDRDAHQPQHF

size: many
J: TRBJ2-5
D: NA
V: TRBV11-2
DNA: TGTGCCAGCAGCTTAGCGGCAAGGGGACAAACTCAAGAGACCCAGTACTTC
CDR3: CASSLAARGQTQETQYF

size: many
J: TRBJ2-5
D: NA
V: TRBV7-2
DNA: TGTGCCAGCAGCTTCGGGGATCGCGAAGAGACCCAGTACTTC
CDR3: CASSFGDREETQYF

size: NA
J: TRBJ1-2
D: NA
V: TRBV28
DNA: TGTGCCAGCAGTTTATCTATAGCCGGGAACACCTTC
CDR3: CASSLSIAGNTF

size: few
J: TRBJ1-6
D: TRBD1
V: TRBV28
DNA: TGTGCCAGCAGTTTATCTGGGACAGTTTATAATTCACCCCTCCACTTT
CDR3: CASSLSGTVYNSPLHF

size: few
J: TRBJ2-5
D: NA
V: TRBV4-1
DNA: TGCGCCAGCAGCCAAGTCGAGTTAGAAGAGACCCAGTACTTC
CDR3: CASSQVELEETQYF

size: NA
J: TRBJ1-4
D: NA
V: TRBV27
DNA: TGTGCCAGCAAGGTGGGGCAGGCTAATGAAAAACTGTTTTTT
CDR3: CASKVGQANEKLFF

size: once
J: TRBJ2-3
D: NA
V: TRBV5-4
DNA: TGTGCCAGCAGCTTGGCCGGCAGGGATACGCAGTATTTT
CDR3: CASSLAGRDTQYF

size: few
J: TRBJ2-3
D: NA
V: TRBV28
DNA: TGTGCCAGCAGTTTGTTGCGTAGAACAGATACGCAGTATTTT
CDR3: CASSLLRRTDTQYF

size: few
J: TRBJ2-6
D: NA
V: TRBV18
DNA: TGTGCCAGCTCACCAGAGGCGGGAAGCTCTGGGGCCAACGTCCTGACTTTC
CDR3: CASSPEAGSSGANVLTF

size: few
J: TRBJ2-1
D: TRBD2
V: TRBV10-3
DNA: TGTGCCATCAGTGAGTCGATAGCGGGGGGTTTCAATGAGCAGTTCTTC
CDR3: CAISESIAGGFNEQFF

size: many
J: TRBJ2-2
D: TRBD2
V: TRBV28
DNA: TGTGCCAGCAGTATCGGGGGGTGGGACACCGGGGAGCTGTTTTTT
CDR3: CASSIGGWDTGELFF

size: few
J: TRBJ2-1
D: NA
V: TRBV29-1
DNA: TGCAGCGTTGCGGGGGTTAATGAGCAGTTCTTC
CDR3: CSVAGVNEQFF

size: many
J: TRBJ2-5
D: NA
V: TRBV4-3
DNA: TGCGCCAGCAGCCAGACACCTCAAGAGACCCAGTACTTC
CDR3: CASSQTPQETQYF

size: NA
J: TRBJ2-1
D: NA
V: TRBV5-1
DNA: TGCGCCAGCAGCTGGACCGAAGTAGTTATTAGCAATGAGCAGTTCTTC
CDR3: CASSWTEVVISNEQFF

size: many
J: TRBJ2-6
D: NA
V: TRBV7-3
DNA: TGTGCCAGCAGCTCCAGAGGCTCTGGGGCCAACGTCCTGACTTTC
CDR3: CASSSRGSGANVLTF